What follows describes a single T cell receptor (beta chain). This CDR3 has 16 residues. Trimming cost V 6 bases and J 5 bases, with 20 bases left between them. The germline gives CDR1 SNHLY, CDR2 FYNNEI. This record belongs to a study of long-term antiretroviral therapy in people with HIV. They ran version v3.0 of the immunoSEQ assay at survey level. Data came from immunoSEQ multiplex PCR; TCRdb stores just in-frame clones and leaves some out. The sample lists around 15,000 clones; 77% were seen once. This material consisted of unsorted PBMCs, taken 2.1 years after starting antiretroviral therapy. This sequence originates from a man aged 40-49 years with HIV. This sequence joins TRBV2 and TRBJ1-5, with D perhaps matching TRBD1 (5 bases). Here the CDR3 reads CASSALGAGPYQPQHF. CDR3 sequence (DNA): TGTGCCAGCAGCGCTCTTGGGGCAGGACCTTATCAGCCCCAGCATTTT. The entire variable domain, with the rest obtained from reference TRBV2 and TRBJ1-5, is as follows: EPEVTQTPSHQVTQMGQEVILRCVPISNHLYFYWYRQILGQKVEFLVSFYNNEISEKSEIFDDQFSVERPDGSNFTLKIRSTKLEDSAMYFCASSALGAGPYQPQHFGDGTRLSIL.